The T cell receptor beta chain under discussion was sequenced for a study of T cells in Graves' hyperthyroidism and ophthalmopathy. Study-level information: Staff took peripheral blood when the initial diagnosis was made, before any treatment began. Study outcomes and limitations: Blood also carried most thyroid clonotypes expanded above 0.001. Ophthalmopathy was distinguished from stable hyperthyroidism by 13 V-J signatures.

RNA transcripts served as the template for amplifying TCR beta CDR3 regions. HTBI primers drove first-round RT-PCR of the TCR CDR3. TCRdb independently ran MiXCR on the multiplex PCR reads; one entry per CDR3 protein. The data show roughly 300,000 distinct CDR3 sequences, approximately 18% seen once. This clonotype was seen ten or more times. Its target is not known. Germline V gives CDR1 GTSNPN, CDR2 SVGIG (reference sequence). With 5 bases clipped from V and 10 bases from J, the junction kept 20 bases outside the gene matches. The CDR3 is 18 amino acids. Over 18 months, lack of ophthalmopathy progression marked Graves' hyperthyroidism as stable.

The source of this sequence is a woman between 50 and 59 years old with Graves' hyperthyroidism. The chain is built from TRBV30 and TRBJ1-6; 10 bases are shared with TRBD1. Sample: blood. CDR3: CAWSSQARDRGRRSPLHF. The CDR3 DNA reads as TGTGCCTGGTCATCCCAGGCGAGGGACAGGGGAAGGAGATCACCCCTCCACTTT.